This TCR beta chain appears in the sequencing data of a study of blood T cell repertoires in COVID-19. Study details: Samples of COVID-19 (acute and convalescent) were obtained from the United States, Italy and Spain. In each case, the material was cDNA or gDNA derived from T cells, B-cell-depleted T cells, or PBMCs.

Method: immunoSEQ multiplex PCR; TCRdb's copy keeps in-frame clones and lacks some. The table includes fewer than 350,000 clones, 86% detected once. The ends lost 8 bases at V and 2 bases at J; junction bases unmatched: 13. CDR1 is LGHNA, CDR2 YNFKEQ, per germline. CDR3 size: 16 residues. This chain joins TRBV4-2 and TRBJ2-3, with TRBD2 matching over 7 bases. The material sequenced was peripheral blood. The receptor comes from a woman younger than 45 with COVID-19, enrolled during active disease. CDR3 DNA: TGTGCCAGCCAGCCTTGGGCGGGGGAACTCACAGATACGCAGTATTTT. It yields the protein CASQPWAGELTDTQYF.